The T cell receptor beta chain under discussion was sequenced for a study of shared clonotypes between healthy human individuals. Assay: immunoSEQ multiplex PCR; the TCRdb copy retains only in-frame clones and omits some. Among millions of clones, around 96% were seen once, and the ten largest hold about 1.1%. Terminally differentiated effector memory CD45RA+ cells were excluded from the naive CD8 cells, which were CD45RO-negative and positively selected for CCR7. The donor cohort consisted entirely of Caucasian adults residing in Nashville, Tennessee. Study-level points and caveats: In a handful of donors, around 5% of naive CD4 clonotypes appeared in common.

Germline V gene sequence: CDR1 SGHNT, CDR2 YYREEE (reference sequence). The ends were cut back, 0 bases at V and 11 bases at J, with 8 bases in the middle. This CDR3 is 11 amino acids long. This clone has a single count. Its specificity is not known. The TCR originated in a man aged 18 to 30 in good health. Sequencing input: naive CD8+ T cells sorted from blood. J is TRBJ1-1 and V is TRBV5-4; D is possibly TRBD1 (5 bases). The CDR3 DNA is TGTGCCAGCAGCTTGGGAGAGGGGGCTTTCTTT. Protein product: CASSLGEGAFF.